This TCR beta chain comes out of a study of T cells in Graves' hyperthyroidism and ophthalmopathy (dated by TCRdb to the late 2010s). Broadly, across the study: Peripheral blood samples were taken at initial diagnosis, before any treatment was given. To identify TCR V-J signatures that set the groups apart, the researchers used a discovery cohort of about a hundred patients, made up of under 45 with Graves' ophthalmopathy and about 60 with stable Graves' hyperthyroidism. Whether ophthalmopathy could be predicted prospectively was tested in an independent validation cohort made up of under 20 hyperthyroidism patients plus 17 patients who later progressed to ophthalmopathy. For training and testing, the 100 or so patients in the discovery cohort were randomly divided in a 7:3 ratio. In roughly six Graves' hyperthyroidism patients, the study also compared T-cell repertoires from thyroid tissue with T-cell repertoires from blood. After sampling, hyperthyroidism patients received methimazole starting at 30 mg daily, and ophthalmopathy patients received high-dose intravenous methylprednisolone. The paper reports TCR Vbeta CDR3 sequencing of over 120 peripheral blood samples: over 40 ophthalmopathy, under 80 hyperthyroidism and around 17 progressor patients.

Stable Graves' hyperthyroidism was defined as no progression to ophthalmopathy during 18 months of follow-up. Hyperthyroidism patients were newly diagnosed, had a disease duration of under 2 months, and were aged 18 to 65 years. Patients with uncontrolled infections, other autoimmune diseases, pregnancy or lactation were excluded. Diagnoses were based on clinical symptoms, serum thyroxine and TRAb, thyroid ultrasound and orbital computed tomography. PBMCs were isolated from more than 8 ml of fresh peripheral blood by Ficoll-Paque density gradient centrifugation. Total RNA was extracted with Trizol reagent, and quality was checked on an Agilent 2100 Bioanalyzer. As for this clonotype: It lacks a known antigen. No base-level quality is on record; no much larger clone is a single base apart.

Amplification of TCR beta CDR3 regions was carried out from RNA transcripts. A first-round RT-PCR of the TCR CDR3 used the HTBI primer set with the Qiagen OneStep RT-PCR kit. Libraries were constructed in a second round of multiplex PCR, after which size selection and purification were performed. Libraries were sequenced paired-end with 100 bp reads on an Illumina HiSeq2000. The study's processing was this. Raw data were processed with SOAPnuke, discarding reads with adapters, uncalled bases, mean Phred below 15, or no exact constant-primer or identifier match. COPE v1.2.5 was used to merge the high-quality paired reads, and each unique nucleotide sequence was defined as a clonotype. MiTCR v1.1 was used to align clonotypes to the IMGT TRBV, TRBD and TRBJ reference segments. The analysis included only V-J combinations with a frequency above 0.0001, which together covered 99.2% of the repertoires. A TCS score was defined as the ratio between F50 (clonal expansion) and ExV (chaos), using BLOSUM62-based TCRdist between CDR3 peptides within each V-J. Welch's t-statistics and random forest reduced fewer than 550 V-J features to 13, which were used in a naive Bayes classifier (R e1071). TCRdb trimmed public reads at Q25 via fastp, called clones via MiXCR and kept in-frame beta chains. All rows with the same CDR3 protein become a single entry with the most common DNA and genes. The V and J calls come from TCRdb's annotation, not from the publication. Here the sample has about 480,000 distinct CDR3 sequences; about an eighth occur a single time. Around 17% of the sample comes from the top ten.

Overall results and qualifications from the work: A model built on a 13 V-J signature distinguished ophthalmopathy from stable hyperthyroidism, reaching roughly 88% sensitivity and around 81% specificity in cross-validation and 80%/75% in testing. In validation, the model predicted progression to ophthalmopathy with 55% to 71% sensitivity and about 73% specificity, a median of about 6 months before onset. Most expanded thyroid clonotypes (frequency above 0.001) were also found in blood, which suggests that blood repertoires may mirror thyroid immune responses. Sample size was not statistically predetermined, and investigators were not blinded to group allocation.

The CDR3, from cysteine to phenylalanine, totals 19 residues. CDR3 DNA only is kept here, 57 bases in frame from base 1. The germline V gene encodes CDR1 DFQATT and CDR2 SNEGSKA (reference sequence). V and J lose 3 bases and 8 bases, and a span of 32 bases separates them. Sequencing was done on a sample of blood. The clonotype originates from a young woman with Graves' hyperthyroidism. The chain was built from TRBV20-1 and TRBJ1-3, and perhaps TRBD1 as D gene, on 6 matching bases. CDR3 loop: CSASNRVVQTGTPGDTIYF. The nucleotide sequence is given as TGCAGTGCTAGTAACCGGGTGGTACAAACCGGGACACCCGGAGACACCATATATTTT.